Listed below are T cell receptor beta chains from one sample, sequenced in a study of blood T cells in healthy people across ages. In TCRdb, the 5' RACE reads were re-called with MiXCR into one record per CDR3 protein. The data hold 710,000 or so distinct CDR3 sequences, with around 32% observed a single time. The sample was blood. The receptors were sampled from a woman over 75 in good health. Both conserved end residues are trimmed from each CDR3.

>TRBJ2-5|TRBV5-1|14
ASKSLAGSYQETQY
>TRBJ2-1|TRBV7-2|12
ASSLSDRVNEQF
>TRBJ2-5|TRBV4-2|14
ASSQGGSRWVETQY
>TRBJ2-3|TRBV4-2|14
ASSQVRSGVGDTQY
>TRBJ2-3|TRBV28|14
ASSRTWSGTTDTQY
>TRBJ1-6|TRBV20-1|13
SARDPGGEGSPLH
>TRBJ1-2|TRBV7-3|13
ASSLDPGGNYGYT
>TRBJ2-7|TRBV7-2|13
ASSPDRRLLYEQY
>TRBJ2-5|TRBV12-3/TRBV12-4|13
ASSLVRTGSETQY
>TRBJ1-1|TRBV10-3|13
AISESTQGRGGAF
>TRBJ2-2|TRBV9|13
ASSGGTGNTGELF
>TRBJ2-3|TRBV10-3|13
AISESGTRTDTQY
>TRBJ2-7|TRBV29-1|11
SVEDRVSYEQY
>TRBJ2-3|TRBV24-1|12
ATSDFQGPDTQY
>TRBJ2-4|TRBV20-1|12
SARQGLAKNIQY
>TRBJ2-6|TRBV9|16
ASSAPPGTASGANVLT
>TRBJ2-5|TRBV7-2|12
ASSLDWGGETQY